The present TCR beta chain was sequenced within a study of molecular identifiers for immune sequencing clone quantification. MiXCR, run by TCRdb on the PCR reads, gives a single entry per CDR3 protein. This sample yields around 300 distinct CDR3 sequences, of which 60% to 80% are seen a single time; approximately 99.9% belongs to the top ten. From germline, CDR1 is KGHDR and CDR2 SFDVKD. The V end was cut by 1 base, the J end by 1 base, with 6 bases between. The CDR3 covers 14 residues. Whole-study results and caveats: A shared barcode on identical TCR molecules could lead to underestimated sizes for highly expanded clones. CMV-seropositive donors supplied the CMV-specific effector cells, which reflect expansion driven by infection. Naive cells had under 1% of molecules in clones above 20 RNA copies, effectors over 99%.

Anti-phycoerythrin magnetic microbeads served to enrich CMV-specific cells that had been stained with pp65 482-490 epitope streptamers. Sorted samples of approximately 20,000 and 200,000 cells, with 30% RNA, yielded two CMVpp65-specific effector CD8 libraries. Live dump-negative streptamer+ CD45RA+CCR7-CD27-IL7Rlo effector T cells were sorted. The sequence came from a human donor in good health. Some libraries in this study had Jurkat cell RNA spiked in. The rearrangement joins TRBV24-1 to TRBJ1-2; D ambiguous. The source material was CMV-specific effector CD8+ T cells from blood (PBMCs), not recorded whether cultured. Sample subset: CMVpp65 epitope streptamer+ CD45RA+CCR7-CD27-IL7Rlo effector CD8 T cells. The CDR3 loop is CATSDFWFNYGYTF. CDR3 sequence (DNA): TGTGCCACCAGTGATTTTTGGTTTAACTATGGCTACACCTTC.